These T cell receptor beta chains were read from a single sample in a study of T cell responses to AZD1222 COVID-19 vaccine. Sequenced by immunoSEQ multiplex PCR; TCRdb stores in-frame clones only, minus some. The sample carries 90,000 to 120,000 clones, about 88% recorded once. The source was peripheral blood, collected on day 0 of AZD1222 vaccination. The receptor set was obtained from an adult in good health. Each CDR3 is given with its conserved first and last residue. D genes are given only for firm matches. The size entry is marked missing in some rows and otherwise reads once, few, many or a size class.

d_gene	v_gene	abundance	j_gene	CDR3aa	CDR3nt
NA	TRBV6-5	NA	TRBJ2-7	CASSRDTVSSYEQYF	TGTGCCAGCAGTCGAGATACGGTGAGCTCCTACGAGCAGTACTTC
NA	TRBV5-4	NA	TRBJ2-1	CASRILVGGHNEQFF	TGTGCCAGCAGAATTTTAGTGGGGGGGCACAATGAGCAGTTCTTC
NA	TRBV12-3/TRBV12-4	NA	TRBJ1-4	CASSFGRGPVF	TGTGCCAGCAGTTTCGGGAGGGGCCCAGTCTTT
NA	TRBV18	NA	TRBJ2-5	CASSPLETQYF	TGTGCCAGCTCACCACTGGAGACCCAGTACTTC
NA	TRBV2	NA	TRBJ1-1	CASSDPPQGRTEAFF	TGTGCCAGCAGTGATCCCCCACAGGGACGTACTGAAGCTTTCTTT
NA	TRBV24-1	NA	TRBJ2-1	CATRWGNEQFF	TGTGCCACCAGGTGGGGTAATGAGCAGTTCTTC
NA	TRBV5-1	NA	TRBJ2-6	CASSLYGSGANVLTF	TGCGCCAGCAGCTTGTATGGCTCTGGGGCCAACGTCCTGACTTTC
NA	TRBV4-1	NA	TRBJ1-1	CASSQFDGGGRGTEAFF	TGCGCCAGCAGCCAATTTGACGGAGGGGGGCGAGGGACTGAAGCTTTCTTT
NA	TRBV10-3	NA	TRBJ2-5	CAISGTGLVGELKTQETQYF	TGTGCCATCAGCGGGACAGGACTAGTGGGGGAGCTAAAGACGCAAGAGACCCAGTACTTC
TRBD2	TRBV7-9	NA	TRBJ2-7	CASSLAGGAGEQYF	TGTGCCAGCAGCTTAGCCGGGGGGGCCGGCGAGCAGTACTTC
TRBD2	TRBV6-2/TRBV6-3	NA	TRBJ2-2	CASSGGTRVSGELFF	TGTGCCAGCAGTGGGGGGACTAGGGTTTCCGGGGAGCTGTTTTTT
TRBD1	TRBV3-1/TRBV3-2	NA	TRBJ2-3	CASSQGQGFWGTQYF	TGTGCCAGCAGCCAAGGACAGGGCTTTTGGGGTACGCAGTATTTT
NA	TRBV6-6	few	TRBJ1-4	CASSQLGPMDHNEKLFF	TGTGCCAGCAGTCAATTGGGCCCCATGGACCATAATGAAAAACTGTTTTTT
NA	TRBV29-1	once	TRBJ2-2	CSAFYGELFF	TGCAGCGCCTTCTACGGGGAGCTGTTTTTT
NA	TRBV18	NA	TRBJ1-4	CASSAGGDNEKLFF	TGTGCCAGCTCAGCCGGGGGGGATAATGAAAAACTGTTTTTT
NA	TRBV6-5	NA	TRBJ2-1	CASSVGFEQFF	TGTGCCAGTTCGGTAGGATTTGAGCAGTTCTTC
NA	TRBV3-1/TRBV3-2	NA	TRBJ2-2	CASSQVRVSTGDLFF	TGTGCCAGCAGCCAAGTTCGGGTCTCAACCGGGGATCTGTTTTTT
NA	TRBV25-1	NA	TRBJ1-4	CASSELPNEKLFF	TGTGCCAGCAGTGAATTGCCTAATGAAAAACTGTTTTTT
TRBD1	TRBV19	NA	TRBJ1-5	CASSQDRVNQPQHF	TGTGCCAGTAGTCAGGACAGGGTCAATCAGCCCCAGCATTTT
TRBD1	TRBV5-4	NA	TRBJ2-1	CASSPQNGQGNEQFF	TGTGCCAGCAGCCCACAAAACGGACAGGGCAATGAGCAGTTCTTC
NA	TRBV7-2	NA	TRBJ2-1	CASSPRRGGNEQFF	TGTGCCAGCAGCCCTCGTAGGGGAGGAAATGAGCAGTTCTTC
TRBD1	TRBV2	NA	TRBJ2-1	CASSPWDSQSYNEQFF	TGTGCCAGCAGCCCCTGGGACAGCCAGTCCTACAATGAGCAGTTCTTC
NA	TRBV10-2	NA	TRBJ2-5	CASSLGEETQYF	TGCGCCAGCAGTTTGGGGGAGGAGACCCAGTACTTC
NA	TRBV15	NA	TRBJ1-6	CATSRDRGTNSPLHF	TGTGCCACCAGCAGAGATCGGGGTACCAATTCACCCCTCCACTTT
NA	TRBV4-1	NA	TRBJ1-2	CASSQDQYGYTF	TGCGCCAGCAGCCAAGACCAGTATGGCTACACCTTC